What follows are 3 T cell receptor beta chains derived from one specimen sequenced in a study of spatial heterogeneity in lung cancer. MiXCR was run by TCRdb on the 5' RACE reads, yielding one entry per CDR3 protein. This table holds roughly 26,000 distinct CDR3 sequences, roughly 6% found once. Stated time point: blood at routine non-recurrence follow-up after resection. Sequencing of whole RNA from tumor, nontumor lung or frozen PBMC involved no sorting. This specimen consisted of PBMCs, obtained at follow-up. The origin of the receptors is a male donor with early-stage non-small cell lung cancer.

The CDR3 DNA reads TGTGCCAGCAATAAGGGGCTGAACACTGAAGCTTTCTTT. The encoded protein is CASNKGLNTEAFF. The rearrangement uses TRBV7-6 and TRBJ1-1; tentative D call: TRBD1 (5 bases). Trimming removed 7 bases at V and 0 bases at J, with 9 bases between. Per the germline V gene, CDR1 is SGHVS and CDR2 is FNYEAQ. The CDR3 has 13 amino acids.

This clonotype has just a few counts. This chain joins TRBV20-1 and TRBJ2-3; a possible D gene is TRBD2 (6 bases). The V and J ends lost 0 bases and 1 base respectively, with 14 bases between them. From germline, CDR1 is DFQATT and CDR2 SNEGSKA (reference sequence). The CDR3 is 16 residues long. The CDR3 DNA sequence: TGCAGTGCTAGAGATCCCCGGGGCGGGGGCACAGATACGCAGTATTTT. It encodes CSARDPRGGGTDTQYF.

This clonotype was observed at least ten times. This chain uses TRBV6-4 with TRBJ2-1, with 11 nucleotides matching TRBD2. The germline gives CDR1 MRHNA, CDR2 SNTAGT. This CDR3 contains 15 residues. The V and J ends lost 4 bases and 9 bases, in that order; junction bases with no gene match: 8. The CDR3 bases are TGTGCCAGCAGTGTTATAGCGGGAGGGCCCGGTGAGCAGTTCTTC. This gives the protein CASSVIAGGPGEQFF.